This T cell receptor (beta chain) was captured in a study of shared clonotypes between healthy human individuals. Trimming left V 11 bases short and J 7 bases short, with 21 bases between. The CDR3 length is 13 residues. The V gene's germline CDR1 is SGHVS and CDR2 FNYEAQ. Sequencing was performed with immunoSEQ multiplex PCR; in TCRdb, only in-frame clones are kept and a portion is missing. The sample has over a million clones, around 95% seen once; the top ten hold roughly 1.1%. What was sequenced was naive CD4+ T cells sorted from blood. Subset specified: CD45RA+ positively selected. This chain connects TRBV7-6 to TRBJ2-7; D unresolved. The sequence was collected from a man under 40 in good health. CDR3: CAVVQDLLGEQYF. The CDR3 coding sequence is TGTGCCGTCGTCCAGGATCTCTTGGGAGAGCAGTACTTC.